The next 22 T cell receptor beta chains were all read from a single sample in a study of technical replicates of blood from a handful of donors. TCRdb keeps only in-frame clones here, not all; method: immunoSEQ multiplex PCR. This sample has approximately 92,000 clones; roughly 96% occur once, and the top ten carry just over 0.2%. The sequencing input was T cells isolated from PBMCs. The receptors were sampled from a human donor in good health.

The gene calls are TRBV5-1 and TRBJ1-5; possibly TRBD1 for D (5 bases). Trimming removed 0 bases at V and 7 bases at J, with 20 bases between. The CDR3 extends over 17 amino acids. CDR1 and CDR2 (germline): SGHRS, YFSETQ. The CDR3 loop reads CASSLGPWRGLEQPQHF. CDR3 DNA sequence: TGCGCCAGCAGCTTGGGGCCGTGGAGGGGTCTGGAGCAGCCCCAGCATTTT. The whole variable domain, filled in from reference TRBV5-1 and TRBJ1-5, reads KAGVTQTPRYLIKTRGQQVTLSCSPISGHRSVSWYQQTPGQGLQFLFEYFSETQRNKGNFPGRFSGRQFSNSRSEMNVSTLELGDSALYLCASSLGPWRGLEQPQHFGDGTRLSIL.

The rearrangement joins TRBV19 to TRBJ1-1; maybe TRBD1 (6 bases). Per the germline V gene, CDR1 is LNHDA and CDR2 is SQIVND (reference sequence). Between the trimmed V and J ends, which lost 2 bases and 3 bases, there was a span of 13 bases. The CDR3 loop spans 15 amino acids. The CDR3 reads CASSIWGAGDTEAFF. The CDR3 region has the DNA TGTGCCAGTAGTATATGGGGGGCGGGGGACACTGAAGCTTTCTTT.

This chain uses TRBV4-1 with TRBJ1-5; D may be TRBD1 (6 bases). Deletions cut 1 base from V and 9 bases from J, with 13 bases between. The germline CDR1 and CDR2 sequences are MGHRA and YSYEKL. This CDR3 spans 14 amino acids. DNA of the CDR3: TGCGCCAGCAGCCAAGGGACAGACTTGGGGCCCCAGCATTTT. Residues: CASSQGTDLGPQHF.

This chain uses TRBV10-1 with TRBJ2-5; 7 bases match TRBD1. Germline CDR1 and CDR2: WNHNN and SYGVQD (reference sequence). The CDR3 consists of 13 residues. Trimming removed 10 bases from V and 2 bases from J; junction bases left unmatched: 7. The CDR3 DNA is TGCGCCACTAGCAGGGGGTTACAAGAGACCCAGTACTTC. Protein sequence: CATSRGLQETQYF.

The chain couples TRBV7-6 to TRBJ2-1, with a weak D call TRBD1 (7 bases). CDR1 and CDR2 from the germline V gene are SGHVS and FNYEAQ. The CDR3 loop spans 17 amino acids. V was trimmed by 1 base and J by 3 bases, leaving 16 bases between them. The CDR3 nucleotides are TGTGCCAGCAGCTTAGGAGACAGGGAGCGGGTCTACAATGAGCAGTTCTTC. Protein product: CASSLGDRERVYNEQFF.

This chain links TRBV5-1 with TRBJ2-2, with a tentative D call TRBD1 (6 bases). From germline, CDR1 is SGHRS and CDR2 YFSETQ. The CDR3 is 16 amino acids. Trimming removed 0 bases from V and 2 bases from J, with 11 bases in between. The CDR3, as DNA: TGCGCCAGCAGCTTGGAGGGACACACTAACACCGGGGAGCTGTTTTTT. This encodes CASSLEGHTNTGELFF.

The gene calls are TRBV29-1 and TRBJ2-3, with 9 bases that match TRBD2. The CDR3 length is 12 residues. Germline V CDR1 and CDR2: SQVTM, ANQGSEA. V shed 7 bases and J 3 bases; nucleotides not matched to a gene: 2. CDR3 sequence (DNA): TGCAGCGACCTAGCGGGAACAGATACGCAGTATTTT. It specifies CSDLAGTDTQYF.

This clone appeared once. V and J are TRBV28 and TRBJ2-1; perhaps TRBD1 as D (6 bases). V was cut by 6 bases and J by 2 bases, with 14 bases left in between. CDR1 MDHEN and CDR2 SYDVKM come from the germline V gene. This CDR3 region has 15 residues. The CDR3 loop reads CASSLVGAPYNEQFF. The CDR3 bases are TGTGCCAGCAGCCTGGTGGGGGCCCCCTACAATGAGCAGTTCTTC.

This chain uses TRBV7-9 with TRBJ1-2; possible D gene TRBD1, 6 bases. CDR1 SEHNR and CDR2 FQNEAQ come from the germline V gene (reference sequence). Trimming removed 0 bases at V and 4 bases at J, with 12 bases between. CDR3 length: 15 residues. The chain's CDR3 is CASSLAGGRAYGYTF. In DNA, the CDR3 is TGTGCCAGCAGCTTAGCGGGGGGGCGCGCCTATGGCTACACCTTC.

The gene calls are TRBV10-3 and TRBJ2-3, with TRBD2 identical over 16 bases. The CDR3 is 19 residues long. Trimming at V came to 4 bases and at J to 6 bases, leaving 13 bases not matched to a gene. Germline V gene lookup returns CDR1 ENHRY and CDR2 SYGVKD. CDR3 in DNA: TGTGCCATCAGTGGGGGAGGAGGGACTAGCGGGAGGGCCGGCGATACGCAGTATTTT. Its protein product is CAISGGGGTSGRAGDTQYF.

CDR3 bases: TGTGCCACCAGCAGACTGGAGGAGGGCCCTTCCGGGGAGCTGTTTTTT. Translated, it gives CATSRLEEGPSGELFF. The rearrangement joins TRBV15 to TRBJ2-2, with a possible D match to TRBD2 (6 bases). Looked up from germline, CDR1 is LNHNV and CDR2 is YYDKDF (reference sequence). The CDR3 has 16 amino acids. With 2 bases removed from V and 6 bases from J, the gap between germline ends came to 16 bases. The complete variable domain, with remaining parts taken from reference TRBV15 and TRBJ2-2, reads DAMVIQNPRYQVTQFGKPVTLSCSQTLNHNVMYWYQQKSSQAPKLLFHYYDKDFNNEADTPDNFQSRRPNTSFCFLDIRSPGLGDTAMYLCATSRLEEGPSGELFFGEGSRLTVL.

The chain recombines TRBV2 with TRBJ2-5; possibly TRBD2 for D (5 bases). There are 14 residues in the CDR3. CDR1 is SNHLY and CDR2 is FYNNEI in the germline V gene. Trimming cost V 6 bases and J 0 bases, with 11 bases left between them. The CDR3 protein is CASRYDYNQETQYF. Here the CDR3 DNA reads TGTGCCAGCAGATACGACTATAACCAAGAGACCCAGTACTTC.

The gene calls are TRBV7-3 and TRBJ2-5, with 11 bases identical to TRBD2. The J segment lost 5 bases and the V segment lost 2 bases, leaving 16 bases of the junction unmatched. Germline CDR1 and CDR2: SGHTA and FQGTGA. This CDR3 is built from 19 residues. CDR3 sequence: CASSLWPLLAGAREETQYF. CDR3 coding DNA: TGTGCCAGCAGCTTATGGCCATTACTAGCGGGGGCCAGGGAGGAGACCCAGTACTTC.

This chain uses TRBV10-1 with TRBJ1-2, with 8 bases lining up with TRBD1. Germline values: CDR1 WNHNN, CDR2 SYGVQD (reference sequence). The CDR3 is made up of 13 amino acids. V lost 2 bases and J lost 7; bases outside the gene matches: 3. The DNA of the CDR3 is TGCGCCAGCAGTGAGGGACAGGGAATTGGCTACACCTTC. As protein: CASSEGQGIGYTF.

This clone has just one count. The chain carries TRBV18 and TRBJ1-2, with D tentatively TRBD1 (5 bases). V dropped 4 bases and J dropped 4 bases, with 16 bases sitting between them. This CDR3 is 15 amino acids long. Germline lookup yields CDR1 KGHSH and CDR2 LQKENI. CDR3 nucleotide sequence: TGTGCCAGCTCACTGGGGGGGGATTTCTCCTATGGCTACACCTTC. Amino acid sequence: CASSLGGDFSYGYTF.

This chain links TRBV7-6 with TRBJ2-6, with D unclear. The V gene's germline CDR1 is SGHVS and CDR2 FNYEAQ. Trimming shortened V by 5 bases and J by 0 bases, and 8 bases separated the two germline ends. The CDR3 is 15 amino acids. For the CDR3, the DNA is TGTGCCAGCAGCCCAGGTTTCTCTGGGGCCAACGTCCTGACTTTC. Its protein product is CASSPGFSGANVLTF.

J is TRBJ2-1 and V is TRBV27; 9 positions agree with TRBD1. Germline lookup yields CDR1 MNHEY and CDR2 SMNVEV (reference sequence). The J segment lost 1 base and the V segment lost 5 bases, leaving 6 bases of the junction unmatched. The CDR3 has 16 amino acids. CDR3 in DNA: TGTGCCAGCAGTATAACAGGGGGCCCGTCCTACAATGAGCAGTTCTTC. Its translation is CASSITGGPSYNEQFF.

This clone was seen just once. The gene calls are TRBV9 and TRBJ2-3; the match to TRBD2 covers 11 bases. Germline CDR1 is SGDLS and CDR2 is YYNGEE. Losses at the gene ends were 4 bases for V and 3 bases for J; bases not matched to a gene: 4. The CDR3 is 15 residues long. Written as DNA, the CDR3 is TGTGCCAGCAGCTATAGCGGGAGGGAGACAGATACGCAGTATTTT. This codes for CASSYSGRETDTQYF.

The CDR3 coding sequence is TGTGCCAGCAGAACAGGATCAACCCGCTACGAGCAGTACTTC. The encoded protein is CASRTGSTRYEQYF. The V call is TRBV6-4, the J call TRBJ2-7; D is possibly TRBD1 (5 bases). Deletions cut 6 bases from V and 3 bases from J, with 15 bases between. Germline lookup yields CDR1 MRHNA and CDR2 SNTAGT. The CDR3 contains 14 residues.

A single count supports this clone. This chain uses TRBV29-1 with TRBJ2-7, with 8 bases aligning to TRBD1. The germline V gene encodes CDR1 SQVTM and CDR2 ANQGSEA. The V and J ends lost 6 bases and 5 bases, in that order; junction bases with no gene match: 18. The CDR3 is made up of 16 amino acids. This CDR3 is CSVGTGHRRGLHEQYF. DNA for the CDR3: TGCAGCGTCGGGACAGGTCACCGCCGAGGGTTGCACGAGCAGTACTTC.

The rearrangement joins TRBV11-1 to TRBJ2-7; D remains ambiguous. The CDR3 contains 12 residues. The V gene lost 1 base and the J gene lost 2 bases, with 3 bases spanning the gap. Looked up from germline, CDR1 is SGHAT and CDR2 is FQDESV (reference sequence). The CDR3 sequence is CASSLGTYEQYF. The DNA for the CDR3 is TGTGCCAGCAGCTTAGGTACCTACGAGCAGTACTTC.

This clone appeared a few times. The rearrangement links TRBV10-3 to TRBJ1-1; no reliable D call. The CDR3 runs to 12 residues. Looked up from germline, CDR1 is ENHRY and CDR2 is SYGVKD. Trimming shortened V by 2 bases and J by 5 bases, and 6 bases separated the two germline ends. In DNA form, the CDR3 reads TGTGCCATCAGTGAGCGGAGGACTGAAGCTTTCTTT. This codes for CAISERRTEAFF.